This TCR beta chain was sequenced in a study of blood T cells in healthy people across ages. Trimming removed 8 bases from V and 5 bases from J; junction bases left unmatched: 7. The CDR3 loop spans 13 amino acids. Germline V lookup: CDR1 MNHEY, CDR2 SVGEGT. Concerning this clonotype: Its specificity is unknown.

A second PCR of about 7 to 12 cycles used a sample-barcoded 5' primer and a J-beta primer mix. One entry per CDR3 protein, called by TCRdb with MiXCR from the 5' RACE reads. The sample includes 700,000 or so distinct CDR3 sequences, around 38% seen only once; the top ten take about 30%. Study-level findings and limits: Considered underestimates were the diversity estimates obtained from one million T cells. Diversity was higher, and naive CD4+ cells more numerous, in long-lived donors than in aged donors.

The chain is built from TRBV6-2 or TRBV6-3 and TRBJ1-1, with 8 positions matching TRBD1. This clonotype was obtained from an older man in good health. The sequenced sample consisted of blood. DNA for the CDR3: TGTGCCAGCGGGCGAACAGGGGGGACTGAAGCTTTCTTT. It translates to CASGRTGGTEAFF.